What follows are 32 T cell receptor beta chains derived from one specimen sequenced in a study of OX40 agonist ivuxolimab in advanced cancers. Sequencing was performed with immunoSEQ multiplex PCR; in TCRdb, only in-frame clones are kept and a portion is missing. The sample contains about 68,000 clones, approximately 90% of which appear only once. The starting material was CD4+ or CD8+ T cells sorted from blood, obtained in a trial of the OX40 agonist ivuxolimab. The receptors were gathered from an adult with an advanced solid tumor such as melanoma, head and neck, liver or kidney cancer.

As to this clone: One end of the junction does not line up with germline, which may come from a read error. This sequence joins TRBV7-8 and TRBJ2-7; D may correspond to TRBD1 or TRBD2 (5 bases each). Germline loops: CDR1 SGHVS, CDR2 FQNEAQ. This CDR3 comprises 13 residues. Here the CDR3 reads CASTLSGRGEQYF. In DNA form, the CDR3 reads TGTGCCAGCACCTTATCGGGACGGGGTGAGCAGTACTTC.

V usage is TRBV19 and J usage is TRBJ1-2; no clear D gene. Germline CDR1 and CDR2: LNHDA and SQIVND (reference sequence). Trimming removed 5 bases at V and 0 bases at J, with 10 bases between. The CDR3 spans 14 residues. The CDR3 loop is CASSPRTTNYGYTF. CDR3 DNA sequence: TGTGCCAGTAGTCCCCGGACGACTAACTATGGCTACACCTTC.

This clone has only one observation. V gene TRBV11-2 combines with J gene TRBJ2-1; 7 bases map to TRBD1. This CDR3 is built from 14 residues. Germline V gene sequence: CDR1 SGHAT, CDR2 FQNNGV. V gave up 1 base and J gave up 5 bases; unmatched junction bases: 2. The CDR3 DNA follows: TGTGCCAGCAGCTTAGTGGGACAGAACAATGAGCAGTTCTTC. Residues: CASSLVGQNNEQFF.

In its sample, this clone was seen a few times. CDR3 region: CASSPVGQGYQPQHF. DNA of the CDR3: TGTGCCAGCTCACCAGTTGGACAGGGGTATCAGCCCCAGCATTTT. This chain uses TRBV18 with TRBJ1-5; 9 positions agree with TRBD1. CDR3 length equals 15 residues. Germline V gene lookup returns CDR1 KGHSH and CDR2 LQKENI. Trimming cost V 2 bases and J 5 bases; bases outside gene matches: 4.

The CDR3, as DNA: TGTGCCAGTGGGGGGCAGGGGCGCCCCAATCAGCCCCAGCATTTT. This sequence encodes CASGGQGRPNQPQHF. This chain connects TRBV6-6 to TRBJ1-5, with D tentatively TRBD1 (6 bases). Germline V gene lookup returns CDR1 MNHNY and CDR2 SVGAGI (reference sequence). CDR3 size: 15 residues. With 9 bases removed from V and 3 bases from J, the gap between germline ends came to 18 bases.

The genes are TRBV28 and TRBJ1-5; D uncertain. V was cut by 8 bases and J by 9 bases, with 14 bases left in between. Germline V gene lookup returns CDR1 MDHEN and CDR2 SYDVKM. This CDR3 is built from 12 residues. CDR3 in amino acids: CASCTVSRPQHF. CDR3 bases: TGTGCCAGCTGTACGGTGTCGCGGCCCCAGCATTTT.

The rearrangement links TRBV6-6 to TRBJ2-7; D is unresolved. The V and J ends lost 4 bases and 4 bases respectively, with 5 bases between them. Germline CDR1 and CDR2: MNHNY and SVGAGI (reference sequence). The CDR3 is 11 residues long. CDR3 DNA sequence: TGTGCCAGCAGTTCCCTTTACGAGCAGTACTTC. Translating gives CASSSLYEQYF.

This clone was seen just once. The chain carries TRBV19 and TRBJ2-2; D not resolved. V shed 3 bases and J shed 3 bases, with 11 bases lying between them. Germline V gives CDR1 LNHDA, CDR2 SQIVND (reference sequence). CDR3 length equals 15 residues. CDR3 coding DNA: TGTGCCAGTAGTATTTTACCTGCGGACACCGGGGAGCTGTTTTTT. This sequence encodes CASSILPADTGELFF.

The CDR3 DNA is TGTGCCAGCAGTGAAGCGCAGCCTAACTATGGCTACACCTTC. Its protein is CASSEAQPNYGYTF. This rearrangement joins TRBV6-1 to TRBJ1-2; D is undetermined. The CDR3 sequence is 14 residues long. The germline CDR1 and CDR2 sequences are MNHNS and SASEGT. Trimming took off 0 bases at V and 0 bases at J, with 5 bases between the two ends.

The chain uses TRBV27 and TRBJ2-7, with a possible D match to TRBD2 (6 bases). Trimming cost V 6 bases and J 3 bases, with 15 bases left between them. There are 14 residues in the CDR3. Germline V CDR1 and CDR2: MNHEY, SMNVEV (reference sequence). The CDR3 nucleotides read TGTGCCAGCAGCCTAAGGAGGGGTCACTACGAGCAGTACTTC. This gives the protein CASSLRRGHYEQYF.

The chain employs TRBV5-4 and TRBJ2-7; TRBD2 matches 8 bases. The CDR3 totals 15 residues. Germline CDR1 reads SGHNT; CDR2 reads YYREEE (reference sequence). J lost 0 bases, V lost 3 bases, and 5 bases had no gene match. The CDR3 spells CASSSPSGSSYEQYF. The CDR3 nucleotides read TGTGCCAGCAGCTCGCCAAGCGGGAGCTCCTACGAGCAGTACTTC. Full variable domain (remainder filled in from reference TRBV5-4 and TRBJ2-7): ETGVTQSPTHLIKTRGQQVTLRCSSQSGHNTVSWYQQALGQGPQFIFQYYREEENGRGNFPPRFSGLQFPNYSSELNVNALELDDSALYLCASSSPSGSSYEQYFGPGTRLTVT.

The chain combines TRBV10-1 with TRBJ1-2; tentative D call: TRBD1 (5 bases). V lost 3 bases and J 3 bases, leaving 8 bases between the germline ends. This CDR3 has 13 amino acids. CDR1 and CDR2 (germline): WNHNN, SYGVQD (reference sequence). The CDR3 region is CASSDVGDYGYTF. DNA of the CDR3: TGCGCCAGCAGTGATGTGGGGGACTATGGCTACACCTTC.

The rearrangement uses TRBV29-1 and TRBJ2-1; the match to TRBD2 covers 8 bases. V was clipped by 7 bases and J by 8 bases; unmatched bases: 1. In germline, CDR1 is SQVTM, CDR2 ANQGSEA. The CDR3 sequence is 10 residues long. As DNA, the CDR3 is TGCAGCGGACTAGCGTATGAGCAGTTCTTC. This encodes CSGLAYEQFF.

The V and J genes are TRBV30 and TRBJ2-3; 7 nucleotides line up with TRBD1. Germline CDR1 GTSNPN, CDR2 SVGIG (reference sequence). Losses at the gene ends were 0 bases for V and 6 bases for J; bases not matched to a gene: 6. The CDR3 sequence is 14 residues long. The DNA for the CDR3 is TGTGCCTGGAGTGTACGACAGGGAATGGATACGCAGTATTTT. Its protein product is CAWSVRQGMDTQYF.

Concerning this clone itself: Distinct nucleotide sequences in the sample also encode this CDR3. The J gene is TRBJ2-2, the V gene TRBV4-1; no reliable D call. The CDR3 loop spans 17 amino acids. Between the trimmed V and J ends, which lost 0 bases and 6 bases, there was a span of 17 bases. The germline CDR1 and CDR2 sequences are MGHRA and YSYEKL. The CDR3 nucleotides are TGCGCCAGCAGCCAAGAACAATTCGGCGGACGGGCCGGGGAGCTGTTTTTT. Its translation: CASSQEQFGGRAGELFF.

The CDR3 is CASSGGTGLRYNYGYTF. In nucleotides, the CDR3 is TGTGCCAGCAGTGGCGGGACAGGGCTAAGGTACAACTATGGCTACACCTTC. The J gene is TRBJ1-2, the V gene TRBV6-1; TRBD1 matches 9 bases. V lost 4 bases, J lost 2 bases, and 11 bases stayed unmatched. This CDR3 spans 17 amino acids. Germline V gives CDR1 MNHNS, CDR2 SASEGT.

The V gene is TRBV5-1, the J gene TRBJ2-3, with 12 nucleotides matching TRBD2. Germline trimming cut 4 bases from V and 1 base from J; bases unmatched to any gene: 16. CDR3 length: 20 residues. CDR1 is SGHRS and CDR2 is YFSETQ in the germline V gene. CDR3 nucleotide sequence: TGCGCCAGCAGCAGACGGACTAGCGGGAATGCGTGGATGGGCACAGATACGCAGTATTTT. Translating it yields CASSRRTSGNAWMGTDTQYF.

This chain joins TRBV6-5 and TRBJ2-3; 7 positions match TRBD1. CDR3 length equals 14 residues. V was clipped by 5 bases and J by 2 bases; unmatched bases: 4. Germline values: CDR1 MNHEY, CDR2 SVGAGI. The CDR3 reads CASSRQGHTDTQYF. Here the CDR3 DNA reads TGTGCCAGCAGTCGACAGGGACACACAGATACGCAGTATTTT.

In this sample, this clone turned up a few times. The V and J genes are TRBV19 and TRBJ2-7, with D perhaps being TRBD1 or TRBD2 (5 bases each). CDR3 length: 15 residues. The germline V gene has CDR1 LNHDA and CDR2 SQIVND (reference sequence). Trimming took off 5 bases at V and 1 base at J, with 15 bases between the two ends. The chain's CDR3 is CASSATGTGSYEQYF. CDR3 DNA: TGTGCCAGTAGTGCTACCGGGACCGGATCCTACGAGCAGTACTTC.

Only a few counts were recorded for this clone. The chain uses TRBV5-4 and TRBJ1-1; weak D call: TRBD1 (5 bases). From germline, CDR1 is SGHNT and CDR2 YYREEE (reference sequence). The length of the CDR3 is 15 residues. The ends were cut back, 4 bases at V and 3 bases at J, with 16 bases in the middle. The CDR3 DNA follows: TGTGCCAGCAGCCCCCCGACGGGACGGGACACTGAAGCTTTCTTT. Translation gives CASSPPTGRDTEAFF.

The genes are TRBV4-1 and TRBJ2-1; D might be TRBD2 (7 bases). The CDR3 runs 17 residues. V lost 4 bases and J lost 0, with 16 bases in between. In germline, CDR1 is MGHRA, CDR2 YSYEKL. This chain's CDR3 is CASSPLGGADSYNEQFF. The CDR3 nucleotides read TGCGCCAGCAGCCCACTTGGGGGGGCGGACTCCTACAATGAGCAGTTCTTC.

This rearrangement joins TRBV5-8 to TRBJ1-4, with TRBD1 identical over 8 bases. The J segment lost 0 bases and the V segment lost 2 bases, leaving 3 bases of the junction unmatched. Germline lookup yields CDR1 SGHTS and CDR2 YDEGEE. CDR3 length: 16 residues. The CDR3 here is CASSFGQGSTNEKLFF. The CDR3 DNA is TGTGCCAGCAGCTTCGGACAGGGCTCAACTAATGAAAAACTGTTTTTT.

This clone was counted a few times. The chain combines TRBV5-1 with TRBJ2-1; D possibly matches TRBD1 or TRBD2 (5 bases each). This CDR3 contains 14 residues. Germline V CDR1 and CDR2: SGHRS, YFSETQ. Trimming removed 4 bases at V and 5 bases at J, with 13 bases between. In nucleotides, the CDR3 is TGCGCCAGCAGCATAGGGACGGCCGACAATGAGCAGTTCTTC. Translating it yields CASSIGTADNEQFF.

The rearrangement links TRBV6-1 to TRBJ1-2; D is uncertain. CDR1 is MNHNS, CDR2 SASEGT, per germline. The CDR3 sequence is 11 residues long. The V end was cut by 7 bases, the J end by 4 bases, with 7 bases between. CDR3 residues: CASTSGYGYTF. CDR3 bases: TGTGCCAGCACCTCCGGCTATGGCTACACCTTC.

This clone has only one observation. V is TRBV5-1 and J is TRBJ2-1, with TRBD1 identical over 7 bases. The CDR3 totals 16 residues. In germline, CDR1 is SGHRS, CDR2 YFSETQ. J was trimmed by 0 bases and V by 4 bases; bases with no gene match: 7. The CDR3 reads CASSRTTGSSYNEQFF. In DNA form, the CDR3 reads TGCGCCAGCAGCCGGACGACAGGGAGCTCCTACAATGAGCAGTTCTTC.

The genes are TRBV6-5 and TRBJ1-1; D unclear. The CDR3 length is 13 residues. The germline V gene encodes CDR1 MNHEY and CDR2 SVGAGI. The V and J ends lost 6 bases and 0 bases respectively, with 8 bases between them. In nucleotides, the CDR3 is TGTGCCAGCAGCAACCCTCTGAACACTGAAGCTTTCTTT. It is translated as CASSNPLNTEAFF.

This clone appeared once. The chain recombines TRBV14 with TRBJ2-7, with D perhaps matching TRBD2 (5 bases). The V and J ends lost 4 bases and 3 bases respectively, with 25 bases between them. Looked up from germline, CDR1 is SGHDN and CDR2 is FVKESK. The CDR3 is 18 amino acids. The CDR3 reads CASSPMARTIAIFYEQYF. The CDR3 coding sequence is TGTGCCAGCAGCCCCATGGCTCGCACGATAGCGATCTTCTACGAGCAGTACTTC.

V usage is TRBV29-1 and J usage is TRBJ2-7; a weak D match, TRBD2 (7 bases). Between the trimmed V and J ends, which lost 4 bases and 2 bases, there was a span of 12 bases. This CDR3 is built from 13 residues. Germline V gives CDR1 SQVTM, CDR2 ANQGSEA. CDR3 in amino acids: CSVVGGDTYEQYF. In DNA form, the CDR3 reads TGCAGCGTTGTGGGGGGGGACACCTACGAGCAGTACTTC.

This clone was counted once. The CDR3 region is CASRTDGNSGNTIYF. The CDR3, as DNA: TGTGCCAGTAGGACGGACGGAAACTCTGGAAACACCATATATTTT. The chain is built from TRBV19 and TRBJ1-3; D gene unclear. The CDR3 runs to 15 residues. Germline CDR1 is LNHDA and CDR2 is SQIVND (reference sequence). The V gene lost 6 bases and the J gene lost 0 bases, with 12 bases spanning the gap.

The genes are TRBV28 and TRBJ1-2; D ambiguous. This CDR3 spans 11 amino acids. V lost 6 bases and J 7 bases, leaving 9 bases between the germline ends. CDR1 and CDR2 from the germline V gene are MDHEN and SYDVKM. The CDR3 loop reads CASRVAGGYTF. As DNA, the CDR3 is TGTGCCAGCAGGGTCGCAGGTGGCTACACCTTC.

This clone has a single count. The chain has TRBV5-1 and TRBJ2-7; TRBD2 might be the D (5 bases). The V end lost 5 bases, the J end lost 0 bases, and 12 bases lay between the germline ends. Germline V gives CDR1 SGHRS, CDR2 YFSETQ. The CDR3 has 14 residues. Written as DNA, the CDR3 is TGCGCCAGCAGGGCACTCACTAGCTCCTACGAGCAGTACTTC. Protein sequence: CASRALTSSYEQYF.

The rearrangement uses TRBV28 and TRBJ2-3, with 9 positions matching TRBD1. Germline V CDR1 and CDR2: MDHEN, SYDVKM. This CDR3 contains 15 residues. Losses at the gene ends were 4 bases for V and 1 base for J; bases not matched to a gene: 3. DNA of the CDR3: TGTGCCAGCAGTTCCCGGACAGGGGGCACAGATACGCAGTATTTT. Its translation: CASSSRTGGTDTQYF.